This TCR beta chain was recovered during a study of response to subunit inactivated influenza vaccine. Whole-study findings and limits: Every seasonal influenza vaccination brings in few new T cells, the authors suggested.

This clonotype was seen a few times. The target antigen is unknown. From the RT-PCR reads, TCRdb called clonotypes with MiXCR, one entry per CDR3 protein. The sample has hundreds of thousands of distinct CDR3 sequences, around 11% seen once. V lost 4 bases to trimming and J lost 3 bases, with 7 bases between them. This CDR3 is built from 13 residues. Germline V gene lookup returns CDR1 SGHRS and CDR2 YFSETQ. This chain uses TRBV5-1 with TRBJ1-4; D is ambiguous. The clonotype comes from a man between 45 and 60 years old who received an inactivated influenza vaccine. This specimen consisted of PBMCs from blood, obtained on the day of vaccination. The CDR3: CASSKGPNEKLFF. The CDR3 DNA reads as TGCGCCAGCAGCAAGGGTCCTAATGAAAAACTGTTTTTT.